Shown below are 15 T cell receptor beta chains from a single sample sequenced in a study of Tregs in tolerant kidney transplant recipients (dated by TCRdb to between 2018 and 2021). Library method: the immunoSEQ multiplex PCR assay. Drawn from immuneACCESS, this table holds only the in-frame rearrangements with V and J called that TCRdb kept. Clones are partly lost; checked studies trace under half to an unresolved V gene and leave the rest unexplained. This sample holds roughly 68,000 clones; 80% to 85% were observed only once. Jointly, the top ten make up roughly 4% of the sample. The sample taken for sequencing was CD4+ T cells from blood. The receptors derive from a human donor in good health.

This chain joins TRBV5-4 and TRBJ1-4, with 7 bases that match TRBD1. After removal of 4 bases from V and 4 bases from J, the junction contained 4 bases not matched to a gene. Per germline, CDR1 SGHNT and CDR2 YYREEE (reference sequence). The CDR3 length is 14 residues. The CDR3 region is CASSLQGNNEKLFF. The CDR3 DNA reads as TGTGCCAGCAGCCTACAGGGGAATAATGAAAAACTGTTTTTT.

The gene calls are TRBV18 and TRBJ2-3, with TRBD2 matching over 7 bases. The V segment lost 6 bases and the J segment 2 bases; nucleotides outside the gene matches: 8. This CDR3 contains 15 residues. Germline loops: CDR1 KGHSH, CDR2 LQKENI. CDR3 in DNA: TGTGCCAGCTCGTTTATCGGGGGGTCCACAGATACGCAGTATTTT. Protein product: CASSFIGGSTDTQYF.

The CDR3 DNA follows: TGTGCCACCAGCAGAGGGGGGAAAAGCACAGATACGCAGTATTTT. Its protein is CATSRGGKSTDTQYF. The chain employs TRBV15 and TRBJ2-3; D tentatively fits TRBD1 or TRBD2 (5 bases each). The CDR3 spans 15 residues. The V gene's germline CDR1 is LNHNV and CDR2 YYDKDF (reference sequence). The V gene lost 1 base and the J gene lost 0 bases, with 8 bases spanning the gap.

The CDR3 is CASIRNTEAFF. The CDR3 bases are TGTGCCAGCATTCGGAACACTGAAGCTTTCTTT. The chain has TRBV6-5 and TRBJ1-1; D call uncertain. V lost 7 bases and J 1 base, leaving 4 bases between the germline ends. Germline values: CDR1 MNHEY, CDR2 SVGAGI. The CDR3 extends over 11 amino acids.

This chain links TRBV13 with TRBJ2-1, with 7 bases matching TRBD2. CDR1 PRHDT and CDR2 FYEKMQ come from the germline V gene (reference sequence). V trimming: 4 bases; J trimming: 0 bases; junction bases outside the gene matches: 9. CDR3 size: 17 residues. The CDR3 loop reads CASSSQFGGSSYNEQFF. In DNA, the CDR3 is TGTGCCAGCAGCTCCCAATTTGGCGGGAGCTCCTACAATGAGCAGTTCTTC.

This clone was picked up a small number of times. This chain connects TRBV19 to TRBJ2-7, with a tentative D call TRBD2 (7 bases). The CDR3 extends over 15 amino acids. Germline CDR1 LNHDA, CDR2 SQIVND (reference sequence). Trimming took 4 bases from V and 3 from J, leaving 16 bases between them. CDR3 region: CASSKGVRGSYEQYF. CDR3 coding DNA: TGTGCCAGTAGTAAGGGGGTGCGGGGGAGCTACGAGCAGTACTTC.

This rearrangement joins TRBV5-1 to TRBJ2-1; 9 positions match TRBD2. The CDR3 length is 16 residues. In germline, CDR1 is SGHRS, CDR2 YFSETQ. V was pared by 0 bases and J by 6 bases, with 7 bases of the junction left unmatched. The CDR3 loop reads CASSLAGSGSLNEQFF. CDR3 bases: TGCGCCAGCAGCTTGGCTGGTAGCGGGAGTCTCAATGAGCAGTTCTTC.

The genes are TRBV4-1 and TRBJ2-5, with 10 bases that match TRBD1. Trimming took 5 bases from V and 0 from J; bases not matched to a gene: 3. This CDR3 contains 15 residues. The germline V gene encodes CDR1 MGHRA and CDR2 YSYEKL. CDR3 loop: CASSLGQGNQETQYF. The CDR3 nucleotides are TGCGCCAGCAGCTTGGGACAGGGGAACCAAGAGACCCAGTACTTC.

The J gene is TRBJ1-1, the V gene TRBV19; a weak D match, TRBD1 (5 bases). Germline loops: CDR1 LNHDA, CDR2 SQIVND (reference sequence). This CDR3 region has 15 residues. V was shortened by 5 bases and J by 0 bases, with 13 bases between the two germline ends. CDR3: CASSRGPGMNTEAFF. The CDR3 DNA follows: TGTGCCAGTAGTCGGGGCCCGGGGATGAACACTGAAGCTTTCTTT.

The rearrangement uses TRBV6-5 and TRBJ2-1; D remains ambiguous. CDR1 MNHEY and CDR2 SVGAGI come from the germline V gene. The ends were cut back, 6 bases at V and 7 bases at J, with 7 bases in the middle. This CDR3 spans 11 amino acids. CDR3 in amino acids: CASRRGNEQFF. In DNA, the CDR3 is TGTGCCAGCAGGAGAGGAAATGAGCAGTTCTTC.

The chain links TRBV7-2 to TRBJ1-1; D possibly corresponds to TRBD1 (5 bases). CDR1 is SGHTA, CDR2 FQGNSA, per germline. CDR3 length equals 8 residues. Trimming took off 11 bases at V and 10 bases at J, with 8 bases between the two ends. The CDR3 spells CAVGGAFF. For the CDR3, the DNA is TGTGCCGTTGGGGGAGCTTTCTTT.

The rearrangement links TRBV6-1 to TRBJ2-1; weak D call: TRBD2 (5 bases). Per germline, CDR1 MNHNS and CDR2 SASEGT. This CDR3 has 14 amino acids. Trimming stripped 6 bases from V and 2 bases from J, with 11 bases between. Here the CDR3 DNA reads TGTGCCAGCAGGGCTCCCGGGGCCTACAATGAGCAGTTCTTC. It is translated as CASRAPGAYNEQFF.

The rearrangement joins TRBV11-2 to TRBJ2-4; a weak D match, TRBD1 (6 bases). V lost 5 bases to trimming and J lost 9 bases, with 17 bases between them. The CDR3 runs to 14 residues. The germline gives CDR1 SGHAT, CDR2 FQNNGV. CDR3 loop: CASSPILTGPIQYF. CDR3 coding DNA: TGTGCCAGCAGCCCAATCCTGACAGGACCCATTCAGTACTTC.

The chain carries TRBV15 and TRBJ2-1; either TRBD1 or TRBD2 may fit D (6 bases each). Trimming stripped 4 bases from V and 6 bases from J, with 19 bases between. Germline-derived CDR1 and CDR2 are LNHNV and YYDKDF (reference sequence). This CDR3 spans 16 amino acids. The CDR3 DNA is TGTGCCACCAGCATGGCCGTGGGGGGCTACGTCAATGAGCAGTTCTTC. It translates to CATSMAVGGYVNEQFF. Based on the CDR3 plus reference TRBV15 and TRBJ2-1, the full variable domain is DAMVIQNPRYQVTQFGKPVTLSCSQTLNHNVMYWYQQKSSQAPKLLFHYYDKDFNNEADTPDNFQSRRPNTSFCFLDIRSPGLGDTAMYLCATSMAVGGYVNEQFFGPGTRLTVL.

The chain has TRBV20-1 and TRBJ2-5, with 7 positions matching TRBD2. V lost 7 bases, J lost 5 bases, and 4 bases stayed unmatched. CDR1 DFQATT and CDR2 SNEGSKA come from the germline V gene (reference sequence). This CDR3 is built from 11 residues. CDR3 protein: CSGLALETQYF. The DNA for the CDR3 is TGCAGTGGACTAGCATTGGAGACCCAGTACTTC.